This T cell receptor (beta chain) originates from a study of blood T cell repertoires in COVID-19. This clone was seen a few times. Authors' analysis steps: Cell counts per sample came from amplifying reference gene primers. The method was immunoSEQ multiplex PCR; TCRdb's version includes in-frame clones alone and lacks a portion of them. V and J calls and clone size are given by that table; D and trimming were obtained from the DNA. The repertoire consists of 200,000 to 250,000 clones, with more than 75% occurring once and the leading ten covering 2% to 2.5%. CDR1 and CDR2 (germline): LGHDT, YNNKEL (reference sequence). Trimming took 1 base from V and 4 from J; bases not matched to a gene: 8. This CDR3 is 18 amino acids long.

The sample was PBMCs or T cells enriched from blood (not recorded which). The clonotype originates from a woman aged 50 to 65 who had recovered from COVID-19. This sequence joins TRBV3-1 (or the pseudogene TRBV3-2) and TRBJ2-6, with 9 nucleotides matching TRBD2. The CDR3 is CASSQGGGLASGANVLTF. In nucleotides, the CDR3 is TGTGCCAGCAGCCAAGGGGGAGGACTAGCGTCGGGGGCCAACGTCCTGACTTTC.